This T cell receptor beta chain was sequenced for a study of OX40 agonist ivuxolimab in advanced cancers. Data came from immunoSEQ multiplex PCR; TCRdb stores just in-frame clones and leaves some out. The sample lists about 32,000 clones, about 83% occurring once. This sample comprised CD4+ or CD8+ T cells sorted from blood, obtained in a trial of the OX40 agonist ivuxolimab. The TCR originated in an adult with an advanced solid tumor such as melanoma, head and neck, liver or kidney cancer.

The CDR3 loop is CASTRDRGGGAEAFF. DNA of the CDR3: TGTGCCAGCACCCGGGACAGGGGGGGTGGCGCTGAAGCTTTCTTT. The chain recombines TRBV2 with TRBJ1-1; 11 bases are a match to TRBD1. From germline, CDR1 is SNHLY and CDR2 FYNNEI. The CDR3 has 15 residues. V lost 7 bases to trimming and J lost 6 bases; unmatched junction nucleotides: 10.